This T cell receptor (beta chain) came from a study of T-cell reconstitution after alpha-beta-depleted transplantation in children. Comments on this clonotype: Its antigen is currently unknown.

For TCRbeta, the library was prepared with unique molecular identifiers. TCRdb re-analysed the PCR reads in MiXCR, keeping a single row per CDR3 protein. The data contain some 200,000 distinct CDR3 sequences, 6.6% of them singletons. Study-wide points: At the one-year point after transplant, T-cell counts and TCRbeta diversity were found to come mostly from T cells that had been newly produced.

The starting material was PBMCs, obtained before TCRalphabeta/CD19-depleted stem cell transplant. The sequence was collected from a boy aged 2 to 10 with acute lymphoblastic leukemia, due to receive a stem cell transplant.

CDR3 coding DNA: TGTGCCAGCAGATCAGGGTATGGATCCTACGAGCAGTACTTC. This codes for CASRSGYGSYEQYF. The J gene is TRBJ2-7, the V gene TRBV27; D perhaps matches TRBD1 (5 bases). The CDR3 is 14 amino acids. Trimming cost V 6 bases and J 1 base, with 13 bases left between them. Germline V lookup: CDR1 MNHEY, CDR2 SMNVEV (reference sequence).